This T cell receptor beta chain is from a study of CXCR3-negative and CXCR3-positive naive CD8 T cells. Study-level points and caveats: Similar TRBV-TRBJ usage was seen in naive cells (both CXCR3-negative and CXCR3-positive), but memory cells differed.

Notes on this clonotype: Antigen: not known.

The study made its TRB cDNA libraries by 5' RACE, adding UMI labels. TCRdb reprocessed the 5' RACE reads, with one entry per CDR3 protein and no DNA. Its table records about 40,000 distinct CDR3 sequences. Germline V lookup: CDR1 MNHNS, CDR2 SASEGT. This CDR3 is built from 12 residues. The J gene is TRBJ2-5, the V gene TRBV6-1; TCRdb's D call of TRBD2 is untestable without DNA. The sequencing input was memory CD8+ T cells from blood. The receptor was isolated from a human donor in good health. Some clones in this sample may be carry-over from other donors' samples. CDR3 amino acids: CASSPRGETQYF.